Included here is one T cell receptor (beta chain) sequence, with context. Sequenced by immunoSEQ multiplex PCR; TCRdb stores in-frame clones only, minus some. The sample gives approximately 270,000 clones, more than 85% of which show up once; around 2.8% is in the top ten. These data are taken from a study of blood T cell repertoires in COVID-19. Study overall: T cells, B-cell-depleted T cells, or PBMCs supplied cDNA or gDNA.

The sequence was obtained from a man in his forties or fifties who had been exposed to COVID-19. Sequenced sample: PBMCs or T cells enriched from blood (not recorded which).

This CDR3 reads CASSSGRAPRGTEAFF. Written as DNA, the CDR3 is TGTGCCAGCAGCTCAGGACGGGCACCCCGGGGCACTGAAGCTTTCTTT. The rearrangement joins TRBV11-2 to TRBJ1-1, with D uncertain. The CDR3 is made up of 16 amino acids. V gave up 4 bases and J gave up 4 bases, with 19 bases separating them. Germline loops: CDR1 SGHAT, CDR2 FQNNGV.